Following are 21 T cell receptor beta chains from one sample sequenced in a study of blood T cells in healthy people across ages. For the second PCR, which ran for 7 to 11 cycles, a sample-barcoded 5' primer and a J-beta primer mix were used. In TCRdb, the 5' RACE reads were re-called with MiXCR into one record per CDR3 protein. Of hundreds of thousands of distinct CDR3 sequences listed, about 42% are singletons. The sample comprised blood. The receptor set was obtained from a man older than 75 in good health.

The chain employs TRBV5-1 and TRBJ2-1; D possibly corresponds to TRBD1 (6 bases). This CDR3 comprises 15 residues. CDR1 and CDR2 (germline): SGHRS, YFSETQ. Trimming cost V 5 bases and J 8 bases, with 20 bases left between them. CDR3 sequence (DNA): TGCGCCAGCAGTTCTGGACAGTTTCTAGTCGATGAGCAGTTCTTC. Protein product: CASSSGQFLVDEQFF. Full variable domain (remainder filled in from reference TRBV5-1 and TRBJ2-1): KAGVTQTPRYLIKTRGQQVTLSCSPISGHRSVSWYQQTPGQGLQFLFEYFSETQRNKGNFPGRFSGRQFSNSRSEMNVSTLELGDSALYLCASSSGQFLVDEQFFGPGTRLTVL.

This clonotype appeared a few times. CDR3 residues: CSARPLLGEQFF. DNA for the CDR3: TGCAGTGCTAGACCATTGCTGGGGGAGCAGTTCTTC. The rearrangement links TRBV20-1 to TRBJ2-1; D ambiguous. V dropped 2 bases and J dropped 10 bases, with 12 bases sitting between them. CDR1 and CDR2 (germline): DFQATT, SNEGSKA (reference sequence). The CDR3 covers 12 residues.

Many counts were recorded for this clonotype. The chain's CDR3 is CSAVAGGLYEQYF. For the CDR3, the DNA is TGCAGTGCTGTGGCGGGAGGGCTTTACGAGCAGTACTTC. The chain has TRBV20-1 and TRBJ2-7; 9 positions match TRBD2. Germline values: CDR1 DFQATT, CDR2 SNEGSKA (reference sequence). The CDR3 covers 13 residues. J lost 4 bases, V lost 5 bases, and 6 bases had no gene match.

This chain joins TRBV24-1 and TRBJ2-1, with D tentatively TRBD1 (6 bases). The CDR3 sequence is 14 residues long. V was trimmed by 2 bases and J by 13 bases, leaving 17 bases between them. Germline CDR1 KGHDR, CDR2 SFDVKD. The CDR3 is CATSDSQGLETQFF. The CDR3 DNA sequence: TGTGCCACCAGTGATTCACAGGGTTTAGAGACCCAGTTCTTC.

The chain is built from TRBV6-5 and TRBJ2-3; D possibly corresponds to TRBD1 (5 bases). Germline CDR1 reads MNHEY; CDR2 reads SVGAGI. Between the trimmed V and J ends, which lost 0 bases and 4 bases, there was a span of 11 bases. The CDR3 totals 15 residues. CDR3 amino acids: CASSYSSARADTQYF. Here the CDR3 DNA reads TGTGCCAGCAGTTACTCCTCCGCCAGGGCAGATACGCAGTATTTT.

This clonotype was picked up many times. The chain combines TRBV29-1 with TRBJ1-2; D ambiguous. V lost 8 bases to trimming and J lost 4 bases, with 14 bases between them. Germline CDR1 SQVTM, CDR2 ANQGSEA. CDR3 length: 12 residues. The CDR3: CSSYAAFYGYTF. CDR3 DNA: TGCAGCTCATACGCGGCTTTCTATGGCTACACCTTC.

The chain couples TRBV20-1 to TRBJ2-7; TRBD2 aligns across 8 bases. The CDR3 has 14 residues. Trimming cost V 7 bases and J 6 bases; bases outside gene matches: 14. Germline-derived CDR1 and CDR2 are DFQATT and SNEGSKA (reference sequence). The CDR3 reads CSVQREFGGGEQYF. Written as DNA, the CDR3 is TGCAGTGTCCAGCGGGAGTTTGGAGGGGGCGAGCAGTACTTC.

This clonotype is labeled medium-sized. The chain uses TRBV29-1 and TRBJ1-5; the D is unclear. The ends were cut back, 2 bases at V and 3 bases at J, with 8 bases in the middle. Looked up from germline, CDR1 is SQVTM and CDR2 is ANQGSEA. The CDR3 covers 13 residues. This CDR3 reads CSVELQANQPQHF. The CDR3 DNA reads TGCAGCGTTGAATTGCAGGCCAATCAGCCCCAGCATTTT.

The chain couples TRBV7-6 to TRBJ2-1; D remains ambiguous. The CDR3 loop spans 13 amino acids. V lost 0 bases to trimming and J lost 8 bases, with 8 bases between them. Per the germline V gene, CDR1 is SGHVS and CDR2 is FNYEAQ. The CDR3 DNA reads TGTGCCAGCAGCTTAGCTAGGCAACATGAGCAGTTCTTC. Translated, it gives CASSLARQHEQFF.

This clonotype was counted many times. V is TRBV27 and J is TRBJ2-5; TRBD2 aligns across 14 bases. Germline values: CDR1 MNHEY, CDR2 SMNVEV (reference sequence). The CDR3 is 17 residues long. V trimming: 6 bases; J trimming: 1 base; junction bases outside the gene matches: 7. The CDR3 reads CASSRGLAGGTQETQYF. As DNA, the CDR3 is TGTGCCAGCAGCCGAGGACTAGCGGGAGGTACCCAAGAGACCCAGTACTTC.

This chain connects TRBV4-3 to TRBJ2-7; the match to TRBD2 covers 13 bases. This CDR3 has 18 residues. Germline lookup yields CDR1 LGHNA and CDR2 YSLEER. V shed 2 bases, J shed 1 base, and the junction held 8 bases outside the gene matches. CDR3 sequence: CASSQNPLAGGGSYEQYF. The CDR3 DNA is TGCGCCAGCAGCCAAAATCCACTAGCGGGAGGGGGTTCCTACGAGCAGTACTTC.

This clonotype was counted between two and nine times. This chain joins TRBV30 and TRBJ2-1; D is possibly TRBD1 or TRBD2 (5 bases each). Trimming took 5 bases from V and 12 from J, leaving 14 bases between them. Germline CDR1 GTSNPN, CDR2 SVGIG (reference sequence). The CDR3 is 11 residues long. The CDR3, as DNA: TGTGCCTGGCAAGGGGAGAGGGCGCAGTTCTTC. It specifies CAWQGERAQFF. Using reference TRBV30 and TRBJ2-1 for the parts outside the CDR3, the full variable domain is SQTIHQWPATLVQPVGSPLSLECTVEGTSNPNLYWYRQAAGRGLQLLFYSVGIGQISSEVPQNLSASRPQDRQFILSSKKLLLSDSGFYLCAWQGERAQFFGPGTRLTVL.

The genes are TRBV3-1 and TRBJ2-1; TRBD1 might be the D (5 bases). The CDR3 covers 16 residues. Deletions cut 4 bases from V and 8 bases from J, with 21 bases between. CDR1 LGHDT and CDR2 YNNKEL come from the germline V gene (reference sequence). The CDR3 region is CASSLTLGRSNYEQFF. The CDR3 region has the DNA TGTGCCAGCAGCCTTACATTGGGGCGTAGTAACTATGAGCAGTTCTTC.

The chain recombines TRBV4-3 with TRBJ2-7, with D perhaps being TRBD1 or TRBD2 (5 bases each). V lost 0 bases and J lost 0, with 12 bases in between. The CDR3 totals 16 residues. Germline V gives CDR1 LGHNA, CDR2 YSLEER. CDR3 amino acids: CASSQERWGSSYEQYF. The CDR3 region has the DNA TGCGCCAGCAGCCAAGAACGCTGGGGGAGCTCCTACGAGCAGTACTTC.

This clonotype appeared many times. The rearrangement joins TRBV5-6 to TRBJ2-3, with TRBD2 matching over 7 bases. Germline-derived CDR1 and CDR2 are SGHDT and YYEEEE. The CDR3 spans 18 residues. V was pared by 0 bases and J by 1 base, with 11 bases of the junction left unmatched. CDR3 DNA: TGTGCCAGCAGCTTGGGGGGAACTCTAGCGGACCGCACAGATACGCAGTATTTT. It specifies CASSLGGTLADRTDTQYF.

This clonotype was found a few times. This chain connects TRBV12-3 or TRBV12-4 to TRBJ2-5; D unresolved. This CDR3 region has 12 residues. V lost 6 bases and J 5 bases, leaving 10 bases between the germline ends. The CDR3 DNA sequence: TGTGCCAGCAGCCCGGATTTGGAGACCCAGTACTTC. It yields the protein CASSPDLETQYF.

This clonotype has just a few counts. V usage is TRBV18 and J usage is TRBJ2-3, with 7 bases lining up with TRBD2. CDR1 and CDR2 (germline): KGHSH, LQKENI. Trimming cost V 3 bases and J 6 bases; bases outside gene matches: 12. The CDR3 is 16 amino acids. The CDR3: CASSPSGRASADTQYF. The CDR3 DNA follows: TGTGCCAGCTCACCCTCAGGGAGGGCTAGTGCGGATACGCAGTATTTT.

The chain combines TRBV5-1 with TRBJ1-5; D gene uncertain. V lost 4 bases, J lost 2 bases, and 7 bases lay in between. CDR1 is SGHRS and CDR2 is YFSETQ in the germline V gene. The CDR3 spans 13 residues. DNA of the CDR3: TGCGCCAGCAGCACCGTCGGCAATCAGCCCCAGCATTTT. This translates into CASSTVGNQPQHF.

V gene TRBV29-1 combines with J gene TRBJ2-5; D is unclear. Germline assignment: CDR1 SQVTM and CDR2 ANQGSEA. The CDR3 has 13 residues. V was pared by 5 bases and J by 0 bases, with 10 bases between. The CDR3 DNA reads TGCAGCGTTAGGCTAGTGTACCAAGAGACCCAGTACTTC. This encodes CSVRLVYQETQYF.

The chain is built from TRBV20-1 and TRBJ2-1; 12 nucleotides agree with TRBD2. Germline CDR1 is DFQATT and CDR2 is SNEGSKA (reference sequence). The junction had 9 bases not matched to a gene; V was cut back by 6 bases and J by 3 bases. The CDR3 is made up of 16 amino acids. The DNA for the CDR3 is TGCAGTGCAGTCGTTCTAGCGGGAGGGGACTACAATGAGCAGTTCTTC. Translating it yields CSAVVLAGGDYNEQFF.

This rearrangement joins TRBV6-1 to TRBJ1-2; D unresolved. The V end was cut by 2 bases, the J end by 6 bases, with 13 bases between. This CDR3 has 14 residues. CDR1 is MNHNS and CDR2 is SASEGT in the germline V gene. CDR3 in DNA: TGTGCCAGCAGTGAATTCCCCCTGACCAATGGCTACACCTTC. It yields the protein CASSEFPLTNGYTF.